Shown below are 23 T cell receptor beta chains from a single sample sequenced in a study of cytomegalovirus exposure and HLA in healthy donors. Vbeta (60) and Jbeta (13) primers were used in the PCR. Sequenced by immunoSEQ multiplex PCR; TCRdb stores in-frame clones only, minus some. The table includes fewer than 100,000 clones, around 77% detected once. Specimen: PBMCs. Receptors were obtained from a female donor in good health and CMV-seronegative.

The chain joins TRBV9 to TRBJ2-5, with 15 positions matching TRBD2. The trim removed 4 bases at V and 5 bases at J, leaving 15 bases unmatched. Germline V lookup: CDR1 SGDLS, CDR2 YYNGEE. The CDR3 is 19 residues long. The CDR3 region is CASSSRTSGGAGSGETQYF. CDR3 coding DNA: TGTGCCAGCAGCTCTCGGACTAGCGGGGGGGCCGGGTCGGGGGAGACCCAGTACTTC.

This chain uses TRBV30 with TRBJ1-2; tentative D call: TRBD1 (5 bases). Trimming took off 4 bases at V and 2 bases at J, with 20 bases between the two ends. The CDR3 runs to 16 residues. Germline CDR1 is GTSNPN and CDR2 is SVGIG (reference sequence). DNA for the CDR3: TGTGCCTGGACTACACCCGGGGGGGTCGTAAACTATGGCTACACCTTC. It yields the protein CAWTTPGGVVNYGYTF.

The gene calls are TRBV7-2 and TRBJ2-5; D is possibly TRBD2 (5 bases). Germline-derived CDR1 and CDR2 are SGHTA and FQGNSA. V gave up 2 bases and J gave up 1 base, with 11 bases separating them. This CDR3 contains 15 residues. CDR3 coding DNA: TGTGCCAGCAGCTTATGGGCGGGCGGCCAAGAGACCCAGTACTTC. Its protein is CASSLWAGGQETQYF. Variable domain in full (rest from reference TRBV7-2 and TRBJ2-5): GAGVSQSPSNKVTEKGKDVELRCDPISGHTALYWYRQSLGQGLEFLIYFQGNSAPDKSGLPSDRFSAERTGGSVSTLTIQRTQQEDSAVYLCASSLWAGGQETQYFGPGTRLLVL.

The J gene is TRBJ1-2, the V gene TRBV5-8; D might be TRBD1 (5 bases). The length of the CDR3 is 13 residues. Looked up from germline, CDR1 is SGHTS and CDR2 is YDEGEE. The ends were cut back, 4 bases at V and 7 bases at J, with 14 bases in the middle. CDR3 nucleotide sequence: TGTGCCAGCAGCCTACAGGATCGCCCTGGCTACACCTTC. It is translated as CASSLQDRPGYTF. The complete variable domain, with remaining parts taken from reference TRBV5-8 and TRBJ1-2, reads EAGVTQSPTHLIKTRGQQATLRCSPISGHTSVYWYQQALGLGLQFLLWYDEGEERNRGNFPPRFSGRQFPNYSSELNVNALELEDSALYLCASSLQDRPGYTFGSGTRLTVV.

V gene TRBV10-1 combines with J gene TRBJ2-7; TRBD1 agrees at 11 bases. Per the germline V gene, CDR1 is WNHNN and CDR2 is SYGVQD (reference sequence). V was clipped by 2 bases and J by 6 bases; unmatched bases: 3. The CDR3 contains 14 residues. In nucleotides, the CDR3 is TGCGCCAGCAGTGAGGGACAGGGGGCGACCGAGCAGTACTTC. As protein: CASSEGQGATEQYF.

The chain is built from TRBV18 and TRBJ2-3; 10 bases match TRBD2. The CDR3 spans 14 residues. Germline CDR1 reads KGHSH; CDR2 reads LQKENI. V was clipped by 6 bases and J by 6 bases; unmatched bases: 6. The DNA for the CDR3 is TGTGCCAGCTCTCCTGGACTAGCGGACGATACGCAGTATTTT. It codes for CASSPGLADDTQYF.

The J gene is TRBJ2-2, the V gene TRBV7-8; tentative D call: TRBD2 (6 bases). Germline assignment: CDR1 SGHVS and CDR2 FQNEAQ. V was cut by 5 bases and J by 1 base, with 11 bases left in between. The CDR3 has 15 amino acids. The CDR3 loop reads CASSAGTGNTGELFF. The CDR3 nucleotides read TGTGCCAGCAGCGCCGGGACTGGGAACACCGGGGAGCTGTTTTTT.

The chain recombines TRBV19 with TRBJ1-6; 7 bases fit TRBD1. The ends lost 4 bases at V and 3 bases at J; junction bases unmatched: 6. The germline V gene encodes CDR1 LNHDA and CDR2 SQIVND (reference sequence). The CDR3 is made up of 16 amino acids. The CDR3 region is CASSTRGDSYNSPLHF. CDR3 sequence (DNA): TGTGCCAGTAGTACAAGAGGGGACAGCTATAATTCACCCCTCCACTTT.

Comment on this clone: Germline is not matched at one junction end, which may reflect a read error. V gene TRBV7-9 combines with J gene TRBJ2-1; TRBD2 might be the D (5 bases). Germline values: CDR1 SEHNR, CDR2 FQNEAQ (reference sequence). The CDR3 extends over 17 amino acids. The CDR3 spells CSSSLEDLLSSYNEQFF. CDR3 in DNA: TGTTCCAGCAGCTTGGAGGACCTATTAAGCTCCTACAATGAGCAGTTCTTC.

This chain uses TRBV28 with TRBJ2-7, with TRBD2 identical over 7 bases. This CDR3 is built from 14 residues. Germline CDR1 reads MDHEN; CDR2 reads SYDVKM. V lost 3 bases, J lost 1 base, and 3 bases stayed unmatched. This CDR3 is CASSFPGGSYEQYF. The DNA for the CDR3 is TGTGCCAGCAGTTTTCCGGGGGGATCCTACGAGCAGTACTTC.

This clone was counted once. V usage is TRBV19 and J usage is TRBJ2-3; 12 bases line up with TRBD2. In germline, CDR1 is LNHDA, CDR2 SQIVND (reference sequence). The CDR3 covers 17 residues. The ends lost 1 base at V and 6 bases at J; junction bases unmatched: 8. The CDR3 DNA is TGTGCCAGTAGTATAGCCTTGACTAGCGGGAGCTCGGATACGCAGTATTTT. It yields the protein CASSIALTSGSSDTQYF.

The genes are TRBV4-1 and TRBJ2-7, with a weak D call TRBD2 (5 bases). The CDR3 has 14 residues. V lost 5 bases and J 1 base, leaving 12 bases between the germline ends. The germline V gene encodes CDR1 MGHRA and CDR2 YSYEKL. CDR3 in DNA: TGCGCCAGCAGCTCTGGACTGATGTCCTACGAGCAGTACTTC. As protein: CASSSGLMSYEQYF.

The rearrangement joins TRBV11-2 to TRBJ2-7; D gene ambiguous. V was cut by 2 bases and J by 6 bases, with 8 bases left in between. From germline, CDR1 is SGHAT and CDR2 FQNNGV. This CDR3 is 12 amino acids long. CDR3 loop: CASSLTTGEQYF. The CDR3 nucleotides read TGTGCCAGCAGCTTAACCACGGGCGAGCAGTACTTC.

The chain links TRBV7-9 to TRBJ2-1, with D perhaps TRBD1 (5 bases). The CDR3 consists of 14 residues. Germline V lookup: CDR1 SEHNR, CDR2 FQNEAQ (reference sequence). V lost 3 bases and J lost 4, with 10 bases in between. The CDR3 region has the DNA TGTGCCAGCAGCTTCCTATCAGGGTACAATGAGCAGTTCTTC. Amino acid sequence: CASSFLSGYNEQFF.

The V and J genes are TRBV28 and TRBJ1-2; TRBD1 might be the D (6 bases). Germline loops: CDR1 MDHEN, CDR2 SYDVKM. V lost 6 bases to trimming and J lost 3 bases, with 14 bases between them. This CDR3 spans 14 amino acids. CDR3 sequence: CASSIIQGYYGYTF. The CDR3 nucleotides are TGTGCCAGCAGCATTATACAGGGATACTATGGCTACACCTTC.

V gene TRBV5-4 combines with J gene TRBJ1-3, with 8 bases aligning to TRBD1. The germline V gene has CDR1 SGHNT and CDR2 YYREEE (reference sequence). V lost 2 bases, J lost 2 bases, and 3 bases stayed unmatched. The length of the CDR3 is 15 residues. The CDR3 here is CASSLGQGAGNTIYF. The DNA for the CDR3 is TGTGCCAGCAGCTTAGGACAGGGTGCTGGAAACACCATATATTTT.

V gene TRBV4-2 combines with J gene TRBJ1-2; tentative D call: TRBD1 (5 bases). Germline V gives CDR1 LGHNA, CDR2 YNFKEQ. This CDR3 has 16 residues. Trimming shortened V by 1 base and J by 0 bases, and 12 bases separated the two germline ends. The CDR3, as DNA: TGTGCCAGCAGCCAAGTGACAGAACAGACTAACTATGGCTACACCTTC. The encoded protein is CASSQVTEQTNYGYTF.

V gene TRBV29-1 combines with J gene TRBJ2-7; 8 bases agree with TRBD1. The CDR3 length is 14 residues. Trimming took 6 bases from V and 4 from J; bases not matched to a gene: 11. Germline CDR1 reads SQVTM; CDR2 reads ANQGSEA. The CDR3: CSVLLNGQGYEQYF. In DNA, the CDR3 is TGCAGCGTGCTATTAAACGGACAGGGTTACGAGCAGTACTTC.

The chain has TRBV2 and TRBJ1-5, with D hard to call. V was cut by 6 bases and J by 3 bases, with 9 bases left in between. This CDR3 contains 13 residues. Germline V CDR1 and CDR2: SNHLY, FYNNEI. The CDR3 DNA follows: TGTGCCAGCAGATGGCAGAACAATCAGCCCCAGCATTTT. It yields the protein CASRWQNNQPQHF. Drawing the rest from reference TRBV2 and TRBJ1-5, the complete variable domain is EPEVTQTPSHQVTQMGQEVILRCVPISNHLYFYWYRQILGQKVEFLVSFYNNEISEKSEIFDDQFSVERPDGSNFTLKIRSTKLEDSAMYFCASRWQNNQPQHFGDGTRLSIL.

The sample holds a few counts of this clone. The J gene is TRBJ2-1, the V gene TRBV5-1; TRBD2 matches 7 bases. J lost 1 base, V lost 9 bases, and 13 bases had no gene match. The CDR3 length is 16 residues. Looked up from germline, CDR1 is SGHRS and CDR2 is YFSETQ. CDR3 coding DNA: TGCGCCACCGGGGAGGGTAGCGTTGTATCCTACAATGAGCAGTTCTTC. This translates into CATGEGSVVSYNEQFF.

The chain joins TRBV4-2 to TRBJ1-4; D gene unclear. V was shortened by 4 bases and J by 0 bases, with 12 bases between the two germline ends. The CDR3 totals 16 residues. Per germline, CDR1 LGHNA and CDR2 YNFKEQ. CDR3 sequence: CASSPGIQATNEKLFF. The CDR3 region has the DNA TGTGCCAGCAGCCCAGGAATTCAGGCAACTAATGAAAAACTGTTTTTT.

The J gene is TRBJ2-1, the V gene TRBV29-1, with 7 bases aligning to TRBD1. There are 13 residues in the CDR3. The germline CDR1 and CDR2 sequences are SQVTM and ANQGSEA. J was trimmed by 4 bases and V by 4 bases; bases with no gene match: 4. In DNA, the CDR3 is TGCAGCGTTGGAGGACAGGAATACAATGAGCAGTTCTTC. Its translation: CSVGGQEYNEQFF.

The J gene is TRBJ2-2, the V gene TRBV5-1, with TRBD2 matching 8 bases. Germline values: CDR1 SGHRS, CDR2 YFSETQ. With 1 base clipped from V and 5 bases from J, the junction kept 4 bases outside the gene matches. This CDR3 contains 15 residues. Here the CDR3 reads CASSLSGSMTGELFF. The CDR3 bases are TGCGCCAGCAGCTTGAGCGGGAGCATGACCGGGGAGCTGTTTTTT.